Shown below are 2 T cell receptor beta chains from a single sample sequenced in a study of T cell clusters in autoimmune cytopenias. Approximately 36,000 genome equivalents of blood DNA were amplified for TRB. TRB was amplified by touch-down multiplex PCR, primer pools A and B combined. One entry per CDR3 protein, without DNA, is what TCRdb gives after re-calling the multiplex PCR reads. Its table records roughly 11,000 distinct CDR3 sequences. Another study also made use of these data, one on T cell repertoires in aging, cancer and after chemotherapy.

Sequenced input: peripheral blood. The receptors originated from a human donor in good health.

By frequency, this clonotype is medium-sized. The rearrangement links TRBV6-5 to TRBJ2-7; the D call from TCRdb, TRBD2, cannot be confirmed without DNA. Germline V gene sequence: CDR1 MNHEY, CDR2 SVGAGI. This CDR3 contains 14 residues. The CDR3 protein is CASSYDGTAYEQYF.

V gene TRBV6-2 or TRBV6-3 combines with J gene TRBJ2-1; the D call of TRBD2 rests on TCRdb alone, since no DNA is present to check it. The CDR3 extends over 18 amino acids. CDR1 is MNHEY and CDR2 is SVGEGT in the germline V gene. This CDR3 is CASSGLAGVTLTYNEQFF.